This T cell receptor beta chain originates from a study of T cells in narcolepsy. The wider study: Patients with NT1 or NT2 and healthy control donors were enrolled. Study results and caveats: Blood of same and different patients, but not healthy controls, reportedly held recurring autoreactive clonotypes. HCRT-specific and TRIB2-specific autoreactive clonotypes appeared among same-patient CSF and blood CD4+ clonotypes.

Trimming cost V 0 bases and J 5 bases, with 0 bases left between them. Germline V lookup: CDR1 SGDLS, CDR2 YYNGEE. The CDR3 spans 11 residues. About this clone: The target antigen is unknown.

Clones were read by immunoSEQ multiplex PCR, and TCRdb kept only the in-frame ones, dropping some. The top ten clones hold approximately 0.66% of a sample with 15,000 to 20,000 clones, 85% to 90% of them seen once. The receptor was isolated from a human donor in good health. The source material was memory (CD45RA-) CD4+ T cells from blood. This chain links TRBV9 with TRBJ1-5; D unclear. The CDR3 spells CASSVDQPQHF. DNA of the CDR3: TGTGCCAGCAGCGTAGATCAGCCCCAGCATTTT.